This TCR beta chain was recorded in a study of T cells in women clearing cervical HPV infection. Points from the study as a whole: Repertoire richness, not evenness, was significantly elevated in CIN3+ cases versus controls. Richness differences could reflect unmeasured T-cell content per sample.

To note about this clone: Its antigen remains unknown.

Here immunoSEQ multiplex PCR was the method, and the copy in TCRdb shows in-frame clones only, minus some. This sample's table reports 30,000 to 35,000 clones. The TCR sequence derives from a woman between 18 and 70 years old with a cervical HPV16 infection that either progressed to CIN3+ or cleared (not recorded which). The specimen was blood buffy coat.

CDR3 DNA, as far as it was read: TGTGCCAGCATTGGGCCCGCAGTGAACACTGAA. It specifies CASIGPAVNTE. The complete CDR3 sequence is CASIGPAVNTEAFF. This chain links TRBV2 with TRBJ1-1; D remains ambiguous. The CDR3 goes on 3 residues after the read ends, and that part is filled in from the germline J gene. This CDR3 region has 14 residues. The V end lost 7 bases, the J end lost 0 bases, and 12 bases lay between the germline ends. Germline-derived CDR1 and CDR2 are SNHLY and FYNNEI.